The entry below gives a single T cell receptor beta chain sequence along with its context. Its specificity is unknown. The data were taken from a study of CD4 T cells in relation to SARS-CoV-2 and coronaviruses. CD4+ T cells from unexposed donors were obtained before the COVID-19 pandemic (2011-2018). Isolation of CD4+ T cells took place after about eleven days in culture. Generated by immunoSEQ multiplex PCR, the TCRdb table keeps only in-frame clones and is missing some. The top ten hold 20% to 25% of the sample, which has 25,000 to 30,000 clones, around two thirds seen once. This CDR3 region has 16 residues.

The source material was CD4+ T cells from PBMCs, cultured in vitro. The sequence came from a human donor in good health. The chain carries TRBV21-1 and TRBJ2-7; the table's D call, TRBD2, was not checked against the DNA. TRBV21-1 is annotated as a pseudogene. The CDR3 spells CASSKVATSGNYEQYF. CDR3 coding DNA: TGTGCCAGCAGCAAAGTAGCGACTAGCGGGAACTACGAGCAGTACTTC.